This TCR beta chain stems from a study of breast tumors, draining lymph nodes, adjacent tissues. Study conclusions and caveats: Tumor repertoires ranked between lymph nodes and nontumor tissue in diversity, with V and J gene preferences. Tumor T cell lymph node origin was a supported hypothesis, not proven.

Via MiXCR, TCRdb re-called the multiplex PCR reads, giving one row per CDR3 protein. The profile shows approximately 170,000 distinct CDR3 sequences, roughly a third of them singletons. The CDR3 contains 15 residues. Germline CDR1 GTSNPN, CDR2 SVGIG (reference sequence). Trimming at V came to 0 bases and at J to 6 bases, leaving 6 bases not matched to a gene. Axillary draining lymph nodes of breast cancer patients supplied the node samples. This clonotype was observed many times. The antigen is unknown. Material for sequencing was axillary lymph node tissue. The V call is TRBV30, the J call TRBJ1-4; 8 nucleotides line up with TRBD1. The receptor comes from a female donor with breast cancer. Some clones in this sample may be carry-over from other donors' samples. The CDR3 DNA reads as TGTGCCTGGAGTGTACGGAGACAGGGGTATGAAAAACTGTTTTTT. Protein product: CAWSVRRQGYEKLFF.